Sequencing of this T cell receptor beta chain was carried out in a study of T cells expressing NK-cell markers. Study context: It was from sorted CD3+CD56+NKG2C+, CD3+CD56+NKG2C- and CD3+CD56-NKG2C+ T cells that TCR beta repertoires came.

TCRdb re-called the 5' RACE reads and gives one entry per CDR3 protein, without DNA. In all, the sample yields some 410,000 distinct CDR3 sequences. This CDR3 region has 16 residues. Germline loops: CDR1 SGDLS, CDR2 YYNGEE. The TCR sequence derives from a woman aged 18-69 years in good health. What was sequenced was blood T cells: a sorted CD56 or NKG2C T cell subset, CD4+ or CD8+ T cells, or bulk PBMC T cells (not recorded which). This chain joins TRBV9 and TRBJ2-2; the D call from TCRdb, TRBD1, cannot be confirmed without DNA. CDR3 protein: CASSAGGLLDTGELFF.